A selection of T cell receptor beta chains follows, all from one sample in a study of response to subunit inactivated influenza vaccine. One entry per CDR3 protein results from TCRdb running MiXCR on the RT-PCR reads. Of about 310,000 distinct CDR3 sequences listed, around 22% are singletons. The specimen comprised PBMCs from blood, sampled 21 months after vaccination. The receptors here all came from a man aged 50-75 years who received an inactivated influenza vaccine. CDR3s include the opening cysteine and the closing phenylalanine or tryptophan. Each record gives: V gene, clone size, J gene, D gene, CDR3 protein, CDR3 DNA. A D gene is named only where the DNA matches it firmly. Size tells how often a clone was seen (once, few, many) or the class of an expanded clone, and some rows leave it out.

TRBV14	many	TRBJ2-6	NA	CASSRYEGPSGANVLTF	TGTGCCAGCAGCCGGTATGAGGGGCCCTCTGGGGCCAACGTCCTGACTTTC
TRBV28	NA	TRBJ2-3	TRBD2	CASSSPGLSTDTQYF	TGTGCCAGCAGTTCCCCGGGACTAAGCACAGATACGCAGTATTTT
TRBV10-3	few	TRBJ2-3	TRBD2	CAISEGSGMTDTQYF	TGTGCCATCAGTGAGGGTAGCGGGATGACAGATACGCAGTATTTT
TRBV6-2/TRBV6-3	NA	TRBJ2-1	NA	CASSLATLGSYNEQFF	TGTGCCAGCAGTTTGGCCACTTTAGGCTCCTACAATGAGCAGTTCTTC
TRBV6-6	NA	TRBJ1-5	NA	CASMPGPGKLPQHF	TGTGCCAGCATGCCGGGTCCCGGGAAATTGCCCCAGCATTTT
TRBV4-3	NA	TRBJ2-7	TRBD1	CASSQEDRGYEQYF	TGCGCCAGCAGCCAAGAGGACAGGGGCTACGAGCAGTACTTC
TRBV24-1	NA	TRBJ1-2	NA	CATSDRHSYGYTF	TGTGCCACCAGTGACCGACACAGCTATGGCTACACCTTC
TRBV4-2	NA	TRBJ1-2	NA	CASSPGPGLSGEALKSIYGYTF	TGTGCCAGCAGCCCCGGGCCAGGTTTGTCAGGGGAGGCGCTTAAATCTATCTATGGCTACACCTTC
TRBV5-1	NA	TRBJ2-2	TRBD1	CASSIGTGPGELFF	TGCGCCAGCAGCATCGGGACAGGACCCGGGGAGCTGTTTTTT
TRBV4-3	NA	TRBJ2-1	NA	CASSQVIQGNNEQFF	TGCGCCAGCAGCCAAGTGATCCAGGGAAACAATGAGCAGTTCTTC
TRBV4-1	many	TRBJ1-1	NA	CASSKGSQPNTEAFF	TGCGCCAGCAGTAAGGGTTCCCAGCCGAACACTGAAGCTTTCTTT
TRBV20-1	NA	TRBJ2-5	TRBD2	CSARGAGGPVKTQYF	TGCAGTGCTAGAGGTGCGGGAGGGCCGGTGAAGACCCAGTACTTC
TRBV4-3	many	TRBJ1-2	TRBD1	CASSQTGQGAWGYTF	TGCGCCAGCAGCCAAACGGGACAGGGGGCGTGGGGCTACACCTTC
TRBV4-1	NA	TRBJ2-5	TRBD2	CASSQVVGEGETQYF	TGCGCCAGCAGCCAAGTTGTGGGGGAGGGTGAGACCCAGTACTTC
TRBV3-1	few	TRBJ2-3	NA	CASSHRISADTQYF	TGTGCCAGCAGCCACCGAATCAGCGCAGATACGCAGTATTTT
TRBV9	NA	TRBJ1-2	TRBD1	CASSPRQGPNSANYGYTF	TGTGCCAGCAGCCCCCGACAGGGGCCCAACTCAGCTAACTATGGCTACACCTTC
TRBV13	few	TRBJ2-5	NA	CASSRGGNQETQYF	TGTGCCAGCAGTAGAGGGGGAAACCAAGAGACCCAGTACTTC
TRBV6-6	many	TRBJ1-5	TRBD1	CASTMTGGQPQHF	TGTGCCAGCACCATGACAGGGGGTCAGCCCCAGCATTTT
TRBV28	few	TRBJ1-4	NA	CASSSPQNEKLFF	TGTGCCAGCAGTTCGCCCCAAAATGAAAAACTGTTTTTT
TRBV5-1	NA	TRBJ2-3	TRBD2	CASNPGLVEFTQYF	TGCGCCAGCAACCCGGGACTAGTGGAGTTTACGCAGTATTTT
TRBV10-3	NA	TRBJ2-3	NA	CAIGQSTDTQYF	TGTGCCATCGGACAGAGCACAGATACGCAGTATTTT
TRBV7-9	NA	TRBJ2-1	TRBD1	CASSFMTGLYNEQFF	TGTGCCAGCAGCTTTATGACAGGGCTATACAATGAGCAGTTCTTC
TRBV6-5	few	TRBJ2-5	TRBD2	CASSYFERGPQETQYF	TGTGCCAGCAGTTATTTCGAGCGGGGGCCTCAAGAGACCCAGTACTTC
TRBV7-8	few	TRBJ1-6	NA	CASTSWVSPLHF	TGTGCCAGCACCTCTTGGGTCTCACCCCTCCACTTT
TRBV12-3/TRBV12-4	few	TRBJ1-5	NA	CASSRQTNSNQPQHF	TGTGCCAGCAGTCGACAGACTAATAGCAATCAGCCCCAGCATTTT
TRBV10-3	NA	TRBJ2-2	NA	CAISETGTGSNTGELFF	TGTGCCATCAGTGAAACCGGGACGGGGTCTAACACCGGGGAGCTGTTTTTT
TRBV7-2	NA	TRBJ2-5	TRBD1	CASSKTGGMETQYF	TGTGCCAGCAGCAAGACAGGGGGCATGGAGACCCAGTACTTC
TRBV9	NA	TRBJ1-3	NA	CASSSLQGTSSGNTIYF	TGTGCCAGCTCATCCTTACAGGGCACGAGCTCTGGAAACACCATATATTTT
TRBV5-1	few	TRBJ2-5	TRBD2	CASKSLARETQYF	TGCGCCAGCAAGTCACTAGCGCGAGAGACCCAGTACTTC
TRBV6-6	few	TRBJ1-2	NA	CASKSDSHGYTF	TGTGCCAGCAAATCGGACAGTCATGGCTACACCTTC
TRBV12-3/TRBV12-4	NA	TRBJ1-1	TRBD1	CASRLQGASTEAFF	TGTGCCAGCAGGCTACAGGGGGCAAGCACTGAAGCTTTCTTT
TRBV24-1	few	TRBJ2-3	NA	CATSDSGRRDTQYF	TGTGCCACCAGTGACTCCGGGCGTCGGGATACGCAGTATTTT
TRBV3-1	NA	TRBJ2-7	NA	CASSQRPYEQYF	TGTGCCAGCAGCCAGAGACCCTACGAGCAGTACTTC
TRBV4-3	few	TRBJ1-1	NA	CASSQGRLMNTEAFF	TGCGCCAGCAGCCAGGGGAGGCTTATGAACACTGAAGCTTTCTTT
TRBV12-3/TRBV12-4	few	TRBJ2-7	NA	CASSLMAHEQYF	TGTGCCAGCAGTTTGATGGCCCACGAGCAGTACTTC
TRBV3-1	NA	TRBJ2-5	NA	CASSQIGLGDETQYF	TGTGCCAGCAGCCAAATTGGATTGGGAGACGAGACCCAGTACTTC
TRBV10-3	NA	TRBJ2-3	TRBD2	CAIRSSAGATDTQYF	TGTGCCATCAGATCTTCGGCGGGAGCCACAGATACGCAGTATTTT
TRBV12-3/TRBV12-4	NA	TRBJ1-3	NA	CASTLYGGNTIYF	TGTGCCAGCACCCTGTATGGGGGAAACACCATATATTTT
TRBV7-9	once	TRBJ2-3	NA	CASSAPLDTQYF	TGTGCCAGCAGTGCCCCATTGGATACGCAGTATTTT
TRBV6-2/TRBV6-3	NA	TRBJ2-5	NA	CASTSIGGQETQYF	TGTGCCAGCACTTCCATTGGGGGACAAGAGACCCAGTACTTC
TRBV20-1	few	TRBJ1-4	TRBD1	CSARAGTANEKLFF	TGCAGTGCTAGAGCCGGGACAGCCAATGAAAAACTGTTTTTT
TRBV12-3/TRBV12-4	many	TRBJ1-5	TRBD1	CASSSTGGNQPQHF	TGTGCCAGCAGCTCGACAGGGGGCAATCAGCCCCAGCATTTT
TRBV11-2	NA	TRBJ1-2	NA	CASSYGNSGYTF	TGTGCCAGCAGCTATGGTAATAGTGGCTACACCTTC
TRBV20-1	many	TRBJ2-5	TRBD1	CSARETGRETQYF	TGCAGTGCTAGGGAGACAGGGCGGGAGACCCAGTACTTC
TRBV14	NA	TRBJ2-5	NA	CASSQDRTQYF	TGTGCCAGCAGCCAAGACCGGACCCAGTACTTC
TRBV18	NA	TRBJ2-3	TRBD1	CASSADRGQDTQYF	TGTGCCAGCTCAGCGGACAGGGGACAAGATACGCAGTATTTT
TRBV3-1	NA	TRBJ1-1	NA	CASSQDLFMWTYTEAFF	TGTGCCAGCAGCCAAGACCTGTTCATGTGGACCTACACTGAAGCTTTCTTT
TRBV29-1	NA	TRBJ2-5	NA	CSVEDRQAGTQYF	TGCAGCGTTGAAGATCGACAGGCTGGGACCCAGTACTTC
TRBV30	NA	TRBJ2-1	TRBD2	CAWSVRVAGAYNEQFF	TGTGCCTGGAGTGTACGGGTCGCGGGAGCCTACAATGAGCAGTTCTTC
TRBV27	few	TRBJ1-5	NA	CASSHGPSQPQHF	TGTGCCAGCAGCCACGGCCCTAGTCAGCCCCAGCATTTT